A selection of T cell receptor beta chains follows, all from one sample in a study of response to subunit inactivated influenza vaccine. TCRdb processed the RT-PCR reads anew with MiXCR; each CDR3 protein has one entry. The sample comprises approximately 500,000 distinct CDR3 sequences, under 30% of which are singletons, and under 3.5% rests with the top ten. This same sample was also taken into another study, of T cells expressing NK-cell markers.

The specimen comprised CD4+ T cells sorted from PBMCs, sampled roughly 12 days after vaccination. The receptors were gathered from a man aged 45-65 years who received an inactivated influenza vaccine. Both conserved end residues are part of each CDR3. D genes are given only for firm matches. Clone size is not always given. Where it is, it says once, few, many or a class for expanded clones.

d_call j_call cdr3_length v_call clone_size cdr3_aa cdr3_nt
NA TRBJ2-5 13 TRBV7-2 once CASSPRDKETQYF TGTGCCAGCAGCCCCCGGGACAAAGAGACCCAGTACTTC
TRBD2 TRBJ2-1 17 TRBV6-2/TRBV6-3 NA CASSRFLAGGSYNEQFF TGTGCCAGCAGCCGCTTCCTAGCGGGAGGCTCCTACAATGAGCAGTTCTTC
NA TRBJ2-1 14 TRBV9 few CASSPRRGYNEQFF TGTGCCAGCAGCCCCCGTCGGGGCTACAATGAGCAGTTCTTC
NA TRBJ2-1 13 TRBV29-1 few CSVAGPIPHEQFF TGCAGCGTTGCGGGGCCAATCCCACATGAGCAGTTCTTC
TRBD1 TRBJ2-7 16 TRBV12-3/TRBV12-4 NA CASSFHMTGILYEQYF TGTGCCAGCAGTTTCCATATGACAGGGATCCTCTACGAGCAGTACTTC
NA TRBJ2-7 15 TRBV5-6 NA CASSFAASAAYEQYF TGTGCCAGCAGCTTCGCCGCGTCGGCCGCCTACGAGCAGTACTTC
TRBD2 TRBJ2-7 16 TRBV15 NA CATSRDRTSGSYEQYF TGTGCCACCAGCAGAGACCGGACTAGCGGGAGCTACGAGCAGTACTTC
TRBD1 TRBJ2-4 18 TRBV11-2 NA CASSFPTGTGLAKNIQYF TGTGCCAGCAGCTTTCCGACCGGGACAGGGCTAGCCAAAAACATTCAGTACTTC
TRBD2 TRBJ2-7 15 TRBV10-3 NA CAISGAGTSVYEQYF TGTGCCATCAGTGGCGCCGGGACTAGCGTCTACGAGCAGTACTTC
NA TRBJ1-1 13 TRBV29-1 NA CSVQEAMNTEAFF TGCAGCGTTCAGGAGGCCATGAACACTGAAGCTTTCTTT
TRBD2 TRBJ2-1 15 TRBV20-1 few CSAGRSGTSYNEQFF TGCAGTGCTGGACGTAGCGGGACCTCCTACAATGAGCAGTTCTTC
NA TRBJ2-7 11 TRBV10-3 few CAIRSYYEQYF TGTGCCATCAGGAGCTACTACGAGCAGTACTTC
NA TRBJ1-4 15 TRBV12-3/TRBV12-4 few CASSKNRGSSEKLFF TGTGCCAGCAGCAAAAACCGGGGGTCGAGCGAAAAACTGTTTTTT
NA TRBJ2-7 15 TRBV6-2/TRBV6-3 NA CASSPGSLVLYEQYF TGTGCCAGCAGTCCGGGAAGTCTAGTTCTCTACGAGCAGTACTTC
NA TRBJ2-3 14 TRBV7-2 NA CASSASRATDTQYF TGTGCCAGCAGCGCAAGTCGAGCCACAGATACGCAGTATTTT
NA TRBJ2-7 16 TRBV4-1 NA CASSQDRAGSSYEQYF TGCGCCAGCAGCCAAGATCGGGCAGGGAGCTCCTACGAGCAGTACTTC
TRBD2 TRBJ2-1 17 TRBV12-3/TRBV12-4 few CASSGLAGGSSYNEQFF TGTGCCAGCAGCGGACTAGCGGGGGGGAGCTCCTACAATGAGCAGTTCTTC
NA TRBJ1-2 14 TRBV5-1 few CASSLDRNYYGYTF TGCGCCAGCAGCTTGGACAGAAACTACTATGGCTACACCTTC
NA TRBJ2-7 14 TRBV12-3/TRBV12-4 many CASSLAGGGYEQYF TGTGCTAGCAGCTTAGCTGGCGGTGGCTACGAGCAGTACTTC
NA TRBJ2-1 14 TRBV7-2 NA CASSSRDGYNEQFF TGTGCCAGCAGCTCCCGGGACGGCTACAATGAGCAGTTCTTC
TRBD1 TRBJ1-5 14 TRBV12-3/TRBV12-4 NA CASSETGLSQPQHF TGTGCCAGCAGCGAGACAGGGTTAAGTCAGCCCCAGCATTTT
TRBD1 TRBJ1-2 13 TRBV12-3/TRBV12-4 few CASSQTGLGGYTF TGTGCCAGCAGTCAGACAGGGTTGGGTGGCTACACCTTC
TRBD1 TRBJ2-7 15 TRBV5-5 few CASSLGVTGISVQYF TGTGCCAGCAGCTTGGGAGTGACAGGGATTAGTGTGCAGTACTTC
NA TRBJ2-3 14 TRBV20-1 NA CSASGELSTDTQYF TGCAGTGCTAGTGGTGAGCTTAGCACAGATACGCAGTATTTT
NA TRBJ1-3 16 TRBV7-9 few CASKLGTEYSGNTIYF TGTGCCAGCAAACTAGGAACAGAGTACTCTGGAAACACCATATATTTT
NA TRBJ2-2 15 TRBV18 many CASSSDQSNTGELFF TGTGCCAGCTCTTCGGACCAATCGAACACCGGGGAGCTGTTTTTT
NA TRBJ2-1 16 TRBV3-1 many CASSQDFPSSYNEQFF TGTGCCAGCAGCCAAGATTTCCCTAGCTCCTACAATGAGCAGTTCTTC
NA TRBJ2-1 15 TRBV4-2 few CASSQDKGGYNEQFF TGTGCCAGCAGCCAAGATAAGGGAGGCTACAATGAGCAGTTCTTC
NA TRBJ1-1 14 TRBV6-2/TRBV6-3 few CASSRRRMNTEAFF TGTGCCAGCAGCCGCAGAAGGATGAACACTGAAGCTTTCTTT
TRBD1 TRBJ2-2 16 TRBV19 NA CASSRGVTGSAGELFF TGTGCCAGTAGCCGAGGTGTGACAGGGTCGGCCGGGGAGCTGTTTTTT
TRBD2 TRBJ2-7 16 TRBV5-1 few CASSPSREIGSYEQYF TGCGCCAGCAGCCCGTCGCGGGAGATTGGGTCCTACGAGCAGTACTTC
NA TRBJ2-1 15 TRBV12-3/TRBV12-4 few CASSFLGLAPNEQFF TGTGCCAGCAGTTTTCTCGGGCTAGCCCCCAATGAGCAGTTCTTC
NA TRBJ1-1 16 TRBV27 NA CASRPKSGVLSTEAFF TGTGCCAGCCGCCCCAAATCGGGTGTTTTGAGCACTGAAGCTTTCTTT
NA TRBJ1-2 13 TRBV6-2/TRBV6-3 NA CASSYSTIYGYTF TGTGCCAGCAGTTACTCGACTATCTATGGCTACACCTTC
TRBD2 TRBJ2-5 15 TRBV9 NA CASSPIAGGIETQYF TGTGCCAGCAGCCCAATAGCGGGAGGGATCGAGACCCAGTACTTC
NA TRBJ2-1 13 TRBV29-1 NA CSVGETILSEQFF TGCAGCGTTGGGGAGACTATCCTGTCTGAGCAGTTCTTC
NA TRBJ2-1 14 TRBV10-3 NA CAIGGREPWNEQFF TGTGCCATCGGAGGTCGGGAGCCTTGGAATGAGCAGTTCTTC
NA TRBJ2-1 13 TRBV12-3/TRBV12-4 NA CASSEQTDNEQFF TGTGCCAGCAGTGAACAGACGGACAATGAGCAGTTCTTC
NA TRBJ2-3 14 TRBV6-2/TRBV6-3 NA CASRYSSVTDTQYF TGTGCCAGCAGGTATTCTAGCGTGACAGATACGCAGTATTTT
NA TRBJ2-1 15 TRBV18 few CASSQLESSYNEQFF TGTGCCAGCTCCCAACTGGAAAGCTCGTACAATGAGCAGTTCTTC
TRBD1 TRBJ1-1 14 TRBV5-6 few CASSGQGAVTEAFF TGTGCCAGCAGCGGACAGGGGGCTGTTACTGAAGCTTTCTTT
NA TRBJ2-5 13 TRBV7-9 many CASSSTRRETQYF TGTGCCAGCAGTTCTACTAGGAGAGAGACCCAGTACTTC
TRBD2 TRBJ2-5 16 TRBV5-1 few CASRPLAGGPQETQYF TGCGCCAGCAGACCCCTAGCGGGGGGGCCCCAAGAGACCCAGTACTTC
TRBD1 TRBJ1-2 15 TRBV18 few CASSPKGAQPYGYTF TGTGCCAGCTCACCAAAGGGGGCGCAACCCTATGGCTACACCTTC
TRBD2 TRBJ2-3 16 TRBV6-2/TRBV6-3 NA CASTHLGLAGTDTQYF TGTGCCAGCACCCACCTCGGACTAGCGGGCACAGATACGCAGTATTTT
NA TRBJ1-4 14 TRBV28 many CASGLSGANEKLFF TGTGCCAGCGGACTGTCAGGGGCCAATGAAAAACTGTTTTTT
TRBD2 TRBJ2-2 17 TRBV7-8 NA CASFRSPAGGNTGELFF TGTGCCAGTTTTCGTTCCCCAGCGGGGGGGAACACCGGGGAGCTGTTTTTT
NA TRBJ1-5 12 TRBV6-6 NA CASSPSLWPQHF TGTGCCAGCAGCCCAAGCCTGTGGCCCCAGCATTTT